A selection of T cell receptor beta chains follows, all from one sample in a study of T cell repertoires in ileal Crohn's disease. The assay was immunoSEQ multiplex PCR, and TCRdb's table has in-frame clones only and misses some. The repertoire holds about 5,000 clones, with 81% as singletons. Sequenced: ileal tissue. The receptors originated from an adult with Crohn's disease. Both conserved end residues are part of each CDR3. D genes are given only for firm matches. The size field is filled for only some rows; it gives once, few, many or a size class.

- TRBJ1-6 TRBV28 TRBD1 CASSSPTGVNSPLHF TGTGCCAGCAGTTCGCCTACAGGGGTTAATTCACCCCTCCACTTT
- TRBJ2-3 TRBV6-4 - CASSDTGVDTQYF TGTGCCAGCAGTGATACGGGGGTAGATACGCAGTATTTT
- TRBJ2-7 TRBV6-4 - CAIVRRETYEQYF TGTGCCATCGTCAGACGGGAAACCTACGAGCAGTACTTC
- TRBJ2-5 TRBV19 - CASGMRETQYF TGTGCCAGCGGTATGAGGGAGACCCAGTACTTC
once TRBJ1-1 TRBV28 - CASSSGRPEAFF TGTGCCAGCAGTTCAGGGAGGCCTGAAGCTTTCTTT
- TRBJ1-6 TRBV6-4 - CASSEGLTYNSPLHF TGTGCCAGCAGTGAGGGGCTTACCTATAATTCACCCCTCCACTTT
- TRBJ2-3 TRBV5-1 TRBD2 CASSSSGLAGGRWADTQYF TGCGCCAGCAGCTCCTCTGGACTAGCGGGGGGGCGGTGGGCAGATACGCAGTATTTT
large TRBJ2-7 TRBV5-1 - CASSFGNRDEQYF TGCGCCAGCAGCTTTGGAAATCGGGACGAGCAGTACTTC
- TRBJ1-1 TRBV2 - CASSAGQIEAFF TGTGCCAGCAGTGCCGGACAGATTGAAGCTTTCTTT
- TRBJ2-3 TRBV6-5 TRBD2 CASSYSSGGVTDTQYF TGTGCCAGCAGTTACTCTAGCGGGGGGGTTACAGATACGCAGTATTTT
- TRBJ2-2 TRBV4-3 TRBD1 CASSQDTAGGNTGELFF TGCGCCAGCAGCCAAGATACGGCAGGGGGGAACACCGGGGAGCTGTTTTTT
- TRBJ1-2 TRBV6-5 - CASASRGAYDYTF TGTGCCAGCGCATCCCGGGGAGCCTATGACTACACCTTC
once TRBJ2-1 TRBV9 TRBD2 CASSVDGGGPYNEQFF TGTGCCAGCAGCGTAGACGGCGGGGGGCCGTACAATGAGCAGTTCTTC
- TRBJ2-7 TRBV15 TRBD1 CATSSPDRGVYEQYF TGTGCCACCAGCTCCCCGGACAGGGGAGTTTACGAGCAGTACTTC
- TRBJ1-2 TRBV7-9 - CASSSGQSPNYGYTF TGTGCCAGCAGCTCCGGACAGAGCCCTAACTATGGCTACACCTTC
- TRBJ1-1 TRBV7-3 TRBD1 CASSETGDGNTEAFF TGTGCCAGCAGCGAAACAGGGGACGGGAACACTGAAGCTTTCTTT
- TRBJ1-6 TRBV7-9 - CASRPGGSSYNSPLHF TGTGCCAGCAGGCCCGGCGGGAGCTCCTATAATTCACCCCTCCACTTT
- TRBJ1-1 TRBV2 TRBD1 CASVEGAPDTEAFF TGTGCCAGCGTCGAGGGGGCGCCGGACACTGAAGCTTTCTTT
- TRBJ2-2 TRBV11-3 - CASSPSGTGELFF TGTGCCAGCAGCCCCAGCGGCACCGGGGAGCTGTTTTTT
- TRBJ1-2 TRBV15 - CATSRDRRGSYGYTF TGTGCCACCAGCAGAGATCGGAGAGGGAGCTATGGCTACACCTTC
- TRBJ1-2 TRBV7-8 - CASSLNRDRYGYTF TGTGCCAGCAGCTTAAACAGGGATCGCTATGGCTACACCTTC
- TRBJ2-7 TRBV2 TRBD2 CASRNRRRLAGELDEQYF TGTGCCAGCAGAAATCGAAGACGACTAGCGGGGGAACTGGACGAGCAGTACTTC
- TRBJ1-3 TRBV7-2 - CASSPWLSGNTIYF TGTGCCAGCAGCCCCTGGCTCTCTGGAAACACCATATATTTT
- TRBJ2-3 TRBV19 - CASSIGDTTDTQYF TGTGCCAGTAGTATAGGGGACACTACAGATACGCAGTATTTT
- TRBJ1-4 TRBV5-1 - CASSRGLTNEKLFF TGCGCCAGCAGCCGCGGACTTACTAATGAAAAACTGTTTTTT
- TRBJ2-7 TRBV6-5 - CATKEGPTYEQYF TGTGCCACCAAGGAGGGGCCCACCTACGAGCAGTACTTC
- TRBJ2-7 TRBV6-7 - CASSPRTSYEQYF TGTGCCAGCAGTCCACGGACTTCCTACGAGCAGTACTTC
few TRBJ2-3 TRBV25-1 TRBD1 CASGTGATDTQYF TGTGCCAGTGGGACAGGGGCAACAGATACGCAGTATTTT
- TRBJ1-6 TRBV6-6 TRBD1 CASSSRGQGNSPLHF TGTGCCAGCAGTTCACGTGGACAGGGTAATTCACCCCTCCACTTT
- TRBJ2-3 TRBV5-1 - CASSGDSQSTDTQYF TGCGCCAGCAGTGGGGACTCGCAAAGCACAGATACGCAGTATTTT
- TRBJ2-1 TRBV10-3 TRBD1 CAIHGQGSSYNEQFF TGTGCCATCCACGGACAGGGAAGCTCCTACAATGAGCAGTTCTTC
- TRBJ1-1 TRBV5-4 TRBD1 CASSYLDREGAEAFF TGTGCCAGCAGCTACCTGGACAGGGAAGGAGCCGAAGCTTTCTTT
- TRBJ1-2 TRBV7-2 TRBD1 CASSLEALGQGPPYGYTF TGTGCCAGCAGCTTAGAGGCGCTGGGACAGGGGCCCCCCTATGGCTACACCTTC
- TRBJ1-1 TRBV6-5 TRBD1 CASSTHTGGTEAFF TGTGCCAGCAGCACTCACACAGGGGGAACTGAAGCTTTCTTT
- TRBJ2-7 TRBV6-5 - CAVRSGEGHEQYF TGTGCCGTACGGTCTGGCGAGGGTCACGAGCAGTACTTC
once TRBJ2-1 TRBV7-8 - CASSLAASSYNEQFF TGTGCCAGCAGCTTAGCGGCTAGCTCCTACAATGAGCAGTTCTTC
- TRBJ2-3 TRBV25-1 - CASSATDTQYF TGTGCCAGCAGTGCTACAGATACGCAGTATTTT
- TRBJ1-1 TRBV29-1 - CSVEHRVRTEAFF TGCAGCGTTGAACACAGGGTGAGGACTGAAGCTTTCTTT
few TRBJ1-4 TRBV30 - CAWSVQGQGKLFF TGTGCCTGGAGTGTGCAGGGGCAAGGAAAACTGTTTTTT
- TRBJ2-1 TRBV6-1 - CASSDLGGAVNEQFF TGTGCCAGCAGTGATTTGGGGGGGGCGGTCAATGAGCAGTTCTTC
- TRBJ1-1 TRBV25-1 TRBD1 CASSERQGIRMGTEAFF TGTGCCAGCAGTGAACGACAGGGAATTCGAATGGGAACTGAAGCTTTCTTT
- TRBJ1-1 TRBV7-9 - CASSSQGILEAFF TGTGCCAGCAGCTCTCAGGGGATACTTGAAGCTTTCTTT
- TRBJ2-7 TRBV5-1 TRBD1 CASSLIGQGENEQYF TGCGCCAGCAGCTTGATAGGACAGGGTGAGAACGAGCAGTACTTC
- TRBJ2-3 TRBV7-2 - CASSLLVGTDTQYF TGTGCCAGCAGCCTACTGGTCGGCACAGATACGCAGTATTTT
- TRBJ1-2 TRBV19 - CASSLRSYGYTF TGTGCCAGTAGTCTCCGGAGCTATGGCTACACCTTC
- TRBJ1-1 TRBV15 - CATSQGASTEAFF TGTGCCACCAGTCAGGGCGCGAGCACTGAAGCTTTCTTT
- TRBJ1-6 TRBV7-9 - CASSQQGHGPNSPLHF TGTGCCAGCAGCCAGCAGGGGCATGGCCCTAATTCACCCCTCCACTTT
- TRBJ1-6 TRBV9 - CASSPGQLQYNSPLHF TGTGCCAGCAGCCCAGGACAGCTTCAGTATAATTCACCCCTCCACTTT
- TRBJ1-2 TRBV5-1 - CASSLIPGVTDPNYGYTF TGCGCCAGCAGCTTGATCCCCGGGGTCACGGACCCTAACTATGGCTACACCTTC
few TRBJ2-1 TRBV2 - CASTWENNEQFF TGTGCCAGTACCTGGGAGAATAATGAGCAGTTCTTC
- TRBJ2-3 TRBV5-1 TRBD2 CASSRTSGGAGNTQYF TGCGCCAGCAGCAGAACTAGCGGGGGGGCGGGGAATACGCAGTATTTT